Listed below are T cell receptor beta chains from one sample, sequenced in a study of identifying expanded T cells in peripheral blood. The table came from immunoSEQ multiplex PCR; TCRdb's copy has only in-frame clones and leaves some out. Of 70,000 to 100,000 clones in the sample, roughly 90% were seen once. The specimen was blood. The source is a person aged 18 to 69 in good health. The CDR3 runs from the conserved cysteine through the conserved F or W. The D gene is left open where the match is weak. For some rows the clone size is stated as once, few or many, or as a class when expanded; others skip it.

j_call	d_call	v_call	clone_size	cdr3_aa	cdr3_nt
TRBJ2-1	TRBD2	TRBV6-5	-	CASSYTGTSKNEQFF	TGTGCCAGCAGTTACACCGGGACTAGTAAAAATGAGCAGTTCTTC
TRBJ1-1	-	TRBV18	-	CASSPSDRTPNTEAFF	TGTGCCAGCTCACCGAGTGACAGGACCCCTAACACTGAAGCTTTCTTT
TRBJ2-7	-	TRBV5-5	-	CASSYSNRELSYEQYF	TGTGCCAGCAGCTACTCGAATCGGGAGCTATCCTACGAGCAGTACTTC
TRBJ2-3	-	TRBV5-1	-	CASSLEEYTDTQYF	TGCGCCAGCAGCTTGGAAGAGTACACAGATACGCAGTATTTT
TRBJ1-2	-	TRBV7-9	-	CASSLGAGANYGYTF	TGTGCCAGCAGCTTAGGCGCAGGAGCTAACTATGGCTACACCTTC
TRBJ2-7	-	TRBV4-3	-	CASSQAPGDAYEQYF	TGCGCCAGCAGCCAAGCCCCGGGGGACGCCTACGAGCAGTACTTC
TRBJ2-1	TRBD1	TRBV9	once	CASSVAMTGGINEQFF	TGTGCCAGCAGCGTAGCTATGACAGGGGGCATAAATGAGCAGTTCTTC
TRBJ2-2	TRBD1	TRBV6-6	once	CASRGQGTGELFF	TGTGCCAGCAGGGGACAGGGTACCGGGGAGCTGTTTTTT
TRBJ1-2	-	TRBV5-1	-	CASSLGQRIYGYTF	TGCGCCAGCAGCTTGGGACAGAGGATCTATGGCTACACCTTC
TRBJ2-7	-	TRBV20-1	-	CSAPDPWGQYF	TGCAGTGCCCCGGACCCCTGGGGGCAGTACTTC
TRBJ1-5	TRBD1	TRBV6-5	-	CASSSDRSQPQHF	TGTGCCAGCAGCTCGGACAGGTCGCAGCCCCAGCATTTT
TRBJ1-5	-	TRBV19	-	CASSSRADNQPQHF	TGTGCCAGTAGTAGCAGGGCTGACAATCAGCCCCAGCATTTT
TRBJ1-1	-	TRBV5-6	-	CASSLYGARNTEAFF	TGTGCCAGCAGCTTGTATGGGGCTCGGAACACTGAAGCTTTCTTT
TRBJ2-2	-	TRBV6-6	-	CASTWAVTGELFF	TGTGCCAGCACCTGGGCAGTCACCGGGGAGCTGTTTTTT
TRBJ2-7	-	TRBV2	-	CASRGSLYEQYF	TGTGCCAGCAGGGGCAGCCTCTACGAGCAGTACTTC
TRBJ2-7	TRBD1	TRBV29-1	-	CSVQTGLEQYF	TGCAGCGTGCAGACAGGGCTCGAGCAGTACTTC
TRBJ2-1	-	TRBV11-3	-	CASSRRSGSSYNEQFF	TGTGCCAGCAGCCGTCGAAGCGGAAGCTCCTACAATGAGCAGTTCTTC
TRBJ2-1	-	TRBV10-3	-	CATTGTARGENEQFF	TGTGCCACGACCGGGACAGCAAGGGGGGAAAATGAGCAGTTCTTC
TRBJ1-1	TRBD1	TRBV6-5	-	CASSPGQHEAFF	TGTGCCAGCAGCCCGGGACAGCATGAAGCTTTCTTT
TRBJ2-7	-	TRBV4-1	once	CASSQGLANYEQYF	TGCGCCAGCAGCCAAGGCCTGGCGAACTACGAGCAGTACTTC
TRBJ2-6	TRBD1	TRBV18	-	CASSPGTEWVFSGANVLTF	TGTGCCAGCTCTCCCGGGACAGAGTGGGTCTTCTCTGGGGCCAACGTCCTGACTTTC